These 17 T cell receptor beta chains were sequenced from one sample in a study of blood T cell repertoires in COVID-19. The protocol was immunoSEQ multiplex PCR, while the TCRdb copy is restricted to in-frame clones and leaves out a portion. The sample yields under 200,000 clones, about 86% seen once. The material sequenced was peripheral blood. The receptors come from a woman aged 60-75 years with COVID-19, enrolled during active disease.

The chain links TRBV9 to TRBJ1-2; D unresolved. Trimming stripped 5 bases from V and 3 bases from J, with 14 bases between. CDR3 length equals 14 residues. Germline CDR1 is SGDLS and CDR2 is YYNGEE. The DNA of the CDR3 is TGTGCCAGCAGGGACTCTGGCGCACACTATGGCTACACCTTC. It translates to CASRDSGAHYGYTF.

This rearrangement joins TRBV9 to TRBJ2-1; tentatively, D is TRBD1 (5 bases). The germline V gene has CDR1 SGDLS and CDR2 YYNGEE. V lost 3 bases, J lost 4 bases, and 8 bases lay in between. The CDR3 is 13 amino acids. The CDR3 bases are TGTGCCAGCAGCGACACAGGTTACAATGAGCAGTTCTTC. Its translation: CASSDTGYNEQFF.

The rearrangement links TRBV7-2 to TRBJ1-5; the D gene is possibly TRBD1 (6 bases). Germline CDR1 is SGHTA and CDR2 is FQGNSA. The CDR3 runs to 17 residues. V was trimmed by 5 bases and J by 7 bases, leaving 24 bases between them. This CDR3 reads CASSISAGAIRGQPQHF. In nucleotides, the CDR3 is TGTGCCAGCAGCATTAGTGCGGGGGCAATCAGAGGGCAGCCCCAGCATTTT. The full variable domain, in which reference TRBV7-2 and TRBJ1-5 provide the parts outside the CDR3, is GAGVSQSPSNKVTEKGKDVELRCDPISGHTALYWYRQSLGQGLEFLIYFQGNSAPDKSGLPSDRFSAERTGGSVSTLTIQRTQQEDSAVYLCASSISAGAIRGQPQHFGDGTRLSIL.

The chain combines TRBV28 with TRBJ2-7; 12 nucleotides agree with TRBD2. CDR1 MDHEN and CDR2 SYDVKM come from the germline V gene. V shed 5 bases, J shed 5 bases, and the junction held 7 bases outside the gene matches. This CDR3 is 15 amino acids long. The CDR3 region is CASSPWASGRDEQYF. The CDR3 nucleotides are TGTGCCAGCAGTCCCTGGGCTAGCGGGAGGGACGAGCAGTACTTC.

The chain has TRBV6-5 and TRBJ2-2, with 7 bases matching TRBD1. Looked up from germline, CDR1 is MNHEY and CDR2 is SVGAGI. The CDR3 extends over 15 amino acids. The trim removed 6 bases at V and 2 bases at J, leaving 6 bases unmatched. The CDR3 bases are TGTGCCAGCAGCTGGGGACAGATAAACACCGGGGAGCTGTTTTTT. As protein: CASSWGQINTGELFF.

J is TRBJ2-1 and V is TRBV7-2, with 10 bases fitting TRBD2. This CDR3 has 15 amino acids. CDR1 is SGHTA, CDR2 FQGNSA, per germline. The J segment lost 4 bases and the V segment lost 5 bases, leaving 5 bases of the junction unmatched. In DNA, the CDR3 is TGTGCCAGCAGCCCGGGGACTAGCGTGTACAATGAGCAGTTCTTC. Residues: CASSPGTSVYNEQFF.

CDR3 protein: CASSLGLSSGRSPSTDTQYF. CDR3 bases: TGTGCCAGCAGCTTGGGACTTAGTAGCGGGAGGTCCCCTAGCACAGATACGCAGTATTTT. The chain combines TRBV5-4 with TRBJ2-3; 10 bases match TRBD2. Per the germline V gene, CDR1 is SGHNT and CDR2 is YYREEE (reference sequence). The V gene end was trimmed by 0 bases and the J gene end by 0 bases; junction bases not matched to a gene: 13. There are 20 residues in the CDR3.

CDR3 amino acids: CASSPTAGDYYEQYF. DNA of the CDR3: TGTGCCAGCAGCCCAACGGCAGGGGACTACTACGAGCAGTACTTC. This sequence joins TRBV6-5 and TRBJ2-7; D may be TRBD2 (7 bases). Germline assignment: CDR1 MNHEY and CDR2 SVGAGI. V dropped 6 bases and J dropped 3 bases, with 18 bases sitting between them. The CDR3 totals 15 residues.

The chain is built from TRBV6-5 and TRBJ1-2; D possibly corresponds to TRBD1 (5 bases). Germline CDR1 is MNHEY and CDR2 is SVGAGI. V shed 7 bases and J shed 8 bases, with 17 bases lying between them. The CDR3 runs 13 residues. This chain's CDR3 is CASTIDRDSGYTF. The CDR3 nucleotides read TGTGCCAGCACTATAGACCGGGACTCAGGCTACACCTTC.

This clone was recorded only once. This chain uses TRBV19 with TRBJ1-6, with 9 bases aligning to TRBD1. Germline-derived CDR1 and CDR2 are LNHDA and SQIVND (reference sequence). The CDR3 sequence is 15 residues long. J lost 9 bases, V lost 9 bases, and 12 bases had no gene match. DNA of the CDR3: TGTGCCAGCCAAAACGTGGGACAGGGAACTTCACCCCTCCACTTT. It encodes CASQNVGQGTSPLHF.

The gene calls are TRBV6-6 and TRBJ2-7; 7 bases line up with TRBD1. With 2 bases clipped from V and 3 bases from J, the junction kept 4 bases outside the gene matches. CDR1 and CDR2 from the germline V gene are MNHNY and SVGAGI (reference sequence). The CDR3 is made up of 14 amino acids. The chain's CDR3 is CASSYRGTVYEQYF. Written as DNA, the CDR3 is TGTGCCAGCAGTTACAGAGGGACAGTCTACGAGCAGTACTTC.

This chain joins TRBV12-3 or TRBV12-4 and TRBJ1-2; a weak D match, TRBD1 (6 bases). The CDR3 has 13 residues. V lost 6 bases and J lost 4, with 12 bases in between. The CDR3 coding sequence is TGTGCCAGCAGGCTGGACAGAACCTATGGCTACACCTTC. Its protein is CASRLDRTYGYTF.

The chain joins TRBV9 to TRBJ1-2; 11 bases map to TRBD1. V was clipped by 0 bases and J by 3 bases; unmatched bases: 1. The CDR3 has 15 amino acids. Germline V lookup: CDR1 SGDLS, CDR2 YYNGEE. The CDR3 nucleotides are TGTGCCAGCAGCGTAGAGGGACAGGGGGACTATGGCTACACCTTC. This translates into CASSVEGQGDYGYTF.

The rearrangement links TRBV5-1 to TRBJ1-1; a weak D match, TRBD1 (5 bases). Between the trimmed V and J ends, which lost 3 bases and 1 base, there was a span of 10 bases. The germline V gene encodes CDR1 SGHRS and CDR2 YFSETQ. The CDR3 contains 14 residues. In nucleotides, the CDR3 is TGCGCCAGCAGCTCACAGGCCACGAACACTGAAGCTTTCTTT. This codes for CASSSQATNTEAFF.

The chain recombines TRBV18 with TRBJ2-7; 9 bases match TRBD2. The CDR3 is 15 amino acids. Germline CDR1 KGHSH, CDR2 LQKENI. The V segment lost 3 bases and the J segment 2 bases; nucleotides outside the gene matches: 5. The DNA of the CDR3 is TGTGCCAGCTCACCTAGCCTAGCGGGAACCTACGAGCAGTACTTC. This codes for CASSPSLAGTYEQYF.

This chain links TRBV3-1 (or the pseudogene TRBV3-2) with TRBJ2-5, with TRBD2 matching 13 bases. Germline CDR1 LGHDT, CDR2 YNNKEL (reference sequence). Trimming at V came to 4 bases and at J to 5 bases, leaving 10 bases not matched to a gene. This CDR3 contains 17 residues. The CDR3 is CASSRRTSGREDETQYF. Written as DNA, the CDR3 is TGTGCCAGCAGCCGTCGGACTAGCGGGAGAGAGGATGAGACCCAGTACTTC.

The V call is TRBV15, the J call TRBJ2-7; D is perhaps TRBD1 (5 bases). The germline gives CDR1 LNHNV, CDR2 YYDKDF (reference sequence). The CDR3 extends over 15 amino acids. V lost 0 bases, J lost 3 bases, and 12 bases lay in between. CDR3 in amino acids: CATSRDLQGFYEQYF. Here the CDR3 DNA reads TGTGCCACCAGCAGAGATCTGCAGGGTTTCTACGAGCAGTACTTC.